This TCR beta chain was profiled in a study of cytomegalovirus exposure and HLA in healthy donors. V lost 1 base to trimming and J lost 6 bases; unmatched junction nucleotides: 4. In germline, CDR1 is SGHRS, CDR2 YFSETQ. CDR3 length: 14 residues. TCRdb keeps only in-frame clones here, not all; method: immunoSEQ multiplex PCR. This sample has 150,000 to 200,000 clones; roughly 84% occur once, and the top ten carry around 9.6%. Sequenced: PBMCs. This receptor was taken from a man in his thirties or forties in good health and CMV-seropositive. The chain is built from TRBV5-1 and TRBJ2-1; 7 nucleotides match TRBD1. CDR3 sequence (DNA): TGCGCCAGCAGCTTGCGATACAGGGGCAATGAGCAGTTCTTC. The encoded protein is CASSLRYRGNEQFF.